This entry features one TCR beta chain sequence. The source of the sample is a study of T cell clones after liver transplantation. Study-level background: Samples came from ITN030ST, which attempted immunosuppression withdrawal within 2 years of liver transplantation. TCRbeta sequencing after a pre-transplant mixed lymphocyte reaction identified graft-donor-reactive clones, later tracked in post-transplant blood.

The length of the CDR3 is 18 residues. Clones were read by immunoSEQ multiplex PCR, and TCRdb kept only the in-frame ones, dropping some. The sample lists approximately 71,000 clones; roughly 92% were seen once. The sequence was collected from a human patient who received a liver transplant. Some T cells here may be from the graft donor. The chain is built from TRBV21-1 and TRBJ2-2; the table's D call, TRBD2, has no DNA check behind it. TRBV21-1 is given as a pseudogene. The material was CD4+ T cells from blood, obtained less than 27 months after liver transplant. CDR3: CASSPRWERSVNTGELFF. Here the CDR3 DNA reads TGTGCCAGCAGCCCCCGTTGGGAGCGGAGCGTGAACACCGGGGAGCTGTTTTTT.